This T cell receptor beta chain was captured by sequencing in a study of yellow fever vaccine responses in identical twins (dated by TCRdb to the late 2010s). The study in broad terms: In identical twins, the study followed T cell clones that responded to the vaccine with precision.

The library was built by means of RT-PCR. The listed sequencing device is Illumina HiSeq 2500. TCRdb trimmed the raw reads at Q25, called clones with MiXCR and kept productive beta chains. CDR3 protein duplicates are merged, each entry listing the most common genes and DNA. For this sample there are 15,000 to 20,000 distinct CDR3 sequences; roughly three quarters appear just once. The ten largest clonotypes hold under 3% of the sample. A word on this clonotype: It lacks a known antigen. Per-base quality was not reported, and no clone a single base away is much larger than it.

The full study reports these points: According to the authors, in identical twins the way T cells responded to vaccination appeared partly convergent and partly personalized.

The germline V gene specifies KGHSH as CDR1 and LQKENI as CDR2. Taken from cysteine to phenylalanine, the CDR3 has 13 residues. Only the CDR3 DNA stays, 39 bases, in frame from base 1. V drops 0 bases and J drops 5 bases, leaving 7 bases in between. The sequenced sample was T cells from blood (PBMCs), unsorted or a sorted subset (not recorded which), obtained before or after yellow fever vaccination (not recorded which). The origin of this receptor is a young woman who received the yellow fever vaccine. Donor details come from another sample of the same person, matched by shared clones. The chain employs TRBV18 and TRBJ2-5, with the D segment possibly TRBD1 or TRBD2, each aligning over 5 bases. CDR3 sequence: CASSPPGVETQYF. The nucleotides read TGTGCCAGCTCACCACCGGGGGTGGAGACCCAGTACTTC.